The rows below give T cell receptor beta chains drawn from one sample of a study of metastatic and nonmetastatic thyroid tumors. TCRdb reanalyzed the PCR reads with MiXCR. The data contain just under 20,000 clones, 27% of them seen just once; the ten biggest clones take up over 6%. Sequencing used blood. All receptors come from a female donor with papillary thyroid cancer or a benign thyroid nodule (not recorded which). Some clones in this sample may be carry-over from other donors' samples. Both conserved end residues are part of each CDR3. D genes are given only for firm matches. Some rows have no size entry. The others give once, few or many, or a class for an expanded clone.

d_call,j_call,v_call,clone_size,cdr3_length,cdr3_aa,cdr3_nt
NA,TRBJ2-3,TRBV5-1,NA,15,CASSLAPGVTDTQYF,TGCGCCAGCAGCTTGGCCCCGGGAGTGACAGATACGCAGTATTTT
TRBD1,TRBJ1-1,TRBV20-1,many,15,CSATAGQGANTEAFF,TGCAGTGCAACTGCAGGACAGGGGGCGAACACTGAAGCTTTCTTT
TRBD1,TRBJ1-1,TRBV7-8,medium-sized,15,CASSLVGTGGTEAFF,TGTGCCAGCAGCTTAGTTGGGACAGGGGGCACTGAAGCTTTCTTT
TRBD1,TRBJ2-7,TRBV7-9,medium-sized,12,CASRWDSREQYF,TGTGCCAGCAGGTGGGACAGCCGAGAGCAGTACTTC
TRBD1,TRBJ2-7,TRBV5-6,many,15,CASSPIPQGRYEQYF,TGTGCCAGCAGCCCCATCCCACAGGGGCGATACGAGCAGTACTTC
NA,TRBJ2-4,TRBV13,many,21,CASSPRLDWGSFRVPKNIQYF,TGTGCCAGCAGCCCCCGTCTGGACTGGGGATCATTTCGGGTCCCCAAAAACATTCAGTACTTC
TRBD1,TRBJ1-6,TRBV28,large,17,CASSFPPRTGGNSPLHF,TGTGCCAGCAGCTTTCCCCCCAGGACAGGGGGTAATTCACCCCTCCACTTT
NA,TRBJ2-2,TRBV6-2/TRBV6-3,few,18,CASRAPRGTGGNTGELFF,TGTGCCAGCAGGGCTCCCCGAGGTACCGGGGGGAACACCGGGGAGCTGTTTTTT
NA,TRBJ2-1,TRBV12-3/TRBV12-4,few,13,CASSPHQLNEQFF,TGTGCCAGCAGTCCCCACCAACTCAATGAGCAGTTCTTC
NA,TRBJ1-1,TRBV11-2,medium-sized,13,CASSGTLNTEAFF,TGTGCCAGCAGTGGGACTTTGAACACTGAAGCTTTCTTT
NA,TRBJ2-7,TRBV20-1,few,16,CSAPEYPTRSSYEQYF,TGCAGTGCCCCGGAATATCCTACCCGGAGCTCCTACGAGCAGTACTTC
NA,TRBJ1-6,TRBV27,few,15,CASSLTVPYNSPLHF,TGTGCCAGCAGCCTGACAGTGCCTTATAATTCACCCCTCCACTTT
NA,TRBJ2-6,TRBV15,NA,19,CATSRAVGSGFSGANVLTF,TGTGCCACCAGCAGAGCGGTAGGCAGTGGGTTCTCTGGTGCCAACGTCCTGACTTTC
NA,TRBJ1-4,TRBV29-1,many,13,CSVAWDYNEKLFF,TGCAGCGTTGCGTGGGACTATAATGAAAAACTGTTTTTT
NA,TRBJ1-3,TRBV28,few,12,CAYGDSGNTIYF,TGTGCCTACGGAGACTCTGGAAACACCATATATTTT
TRBD1,TRBJ2-7,TRBV28,NA,13,CASSLGTAGEQYF,TGTGCCAGCAGCCTTGGGACAGCCGGTGAGCAGTACTTC
NA,TRBJ2-2,TRBV6-1,few,12,CASNGDTGELFF,TGTGCCAGCAATGGAGACACCGGGGAGCTGTTTTTT
NA,TRBJ2-1,TRBV11-2,NA,12,CASSLARREQFF,TGTGCCAGCAGCTTAGCGCGTCGGGAACAGTTCTTC
NA,TRBJ2-1,TRBV28,NA,13,CASSLAWVDEQFF,TGTGCCAGCAGTCTCGCTTGGGTGGATGAGCAGTTCTTC
NA,TRBJ2-1,TRBV20-1,NA,14,CSARQRAGFNEQFF,TGCAGTGCTAGACAGCGGGCAGGATTCAATGAGCAGTTCTTC
NA,TRBJ2-2,TRBV6-4,many,13,CASSDGSTGELFF,TGTGCCAGCAGTGACGGCTCCACCGGGGAGCTGTTTTTT
TRBD2,TRBJ2-7,TRBV20-1,NA,16,CSARAPPGAGAYEQYF,TGCAGTGCTAGAGCCCCCCCCGGGGCGGGAGCCTACGAGCAGTACTTC
TRBD1,TRBJ2-7,TRBV12-3/TRBV12-4,NA,14,CASIYRGWEYEQYF,TGTGCCAGCATTTACAGGGGATGGGAATACGAGCAGTACTTC
NA,TRBJ1-4,TRBV19,few,14,CASSLGWQNEKLFF,TGTGCCAGTAGTCTGGGGTGGCAGAATGAAAAACTGTTTTTT
TRBD2,TRBJ2-1,TRBV7-8,many,17,CASSSSGSSGAYNEQFF,TGTGCCAGCAGCTCTAGCGGGTCTAGCGGGGCCTACAATGAGCAGTTCTTC
TRBD1,TRBJ2-2,TRBV30,NA,17,CAWSVWNRDRVAGELFF,TGTGCCTGGAGTGTGTGGAACCGGGACAGGGTGGCCGGGGAGCTGTTTTTT
NA,TRBJ2-7,TRBV11-3,NA,15,CASSYYSLRGAEQYF,TGTGCCAGCAGCTACTACAGCCTTCGGGGTGCGGAGCAGTACTTC
TRBD1,TRBJ1-1,TRBV5-1,NA,16,CASSLRDRGPDTEAFF,TGCGCCAGCAGCCTCCGGGACAGGGGGCCGGACACTGAAGCTTTCTTT
TRBD1,TRBJ1-2,TRBV6-1,NA,14,CANRGAFQFTCYTF,TGTGCCAACAGGGGGGCCTTTCAGTTTACTTGCTACACCTTC
NA,TRBJ2-5,TRBV6-1,NA,17,CASSPLGQGSPCETQYF,TGTGCCAGCAGCCCTCTGGGTCAGGGGTCGCCTTGCGAGACCCAGTACTTC
NA,TRBJ2-7,TRBV28,few,15,CASSSTGLLGGEQYF,TGTGCCAGCAGTTCTACAGGTCTTCTTGGGGGTGAGCAGTACTTC
NA,TRBJ1-1,TRBV6-1,medium-sized,15,CASSLNGGMNTEAFF,TGTGCCAGCAGTCTAAATGGGGGGATGAACACTGAAGCTTTCTTT
NA,TRBJ2-3,TRBV28,NA,13,CASLFQFTDTQYF,TGTGCCAGCCTTTTTCAATTCACAGATACGCAGTATTTT
NA,TRBJ2-1,TRBV2,medium-sized,13,CASSAVNYNEQFF,TGTGCCAGCAGTGCCGTTAACTACAATGAGCAGTTCTTC
NA,TRBJ1-5,TRBV2,few,17,CASSVSYGGGADQPQHF,TGTGCCAGCAGTGTTAGCTATGGTGGGGGGGCGGATCAGCCCCAGCATTTT
NA,TRBJ2-5,TRBV6-1,few,15,CASRELQGSKETQYF,TGTGCCAGCAGGGAACTACAGGGCTCGAAAGAGACCCAGTACTTC
NA,TRBJ2-3,TRBV19,few,11,CASTGRDTQYF,TGTGCCAGCACGGGTCGGGATACGCAGTATTTT
NA,TRBJ1-2,TRBV6-2/TRBV6-3,few,14,CASSYIVGDYCYTF,TGTGCCAGCAGTTACATAGTGGGCGACTATTGCTACACCTTC
TRBD2,TRBJ2-7,TRBV11-2,NA,13,CASSLAGGAEQHF,TGTGCCAGCAGCTTAGCCGGGGGGGCCGAGCAGCACTTC
NA,TRBJ1-2,TRBV7-9,NA,14,CASSLFQGPDGYTF,TGTGCCAGCAGCTTATTCCAGGGTCCAGATGGCTACACCTTC
NA,TRBJ2-5,TRBV6-2/TRBV6-3,medium-sized,16,CASSYSIGKTGGTQYF,TGTGCCAGCAGTTACTCGATAGGGAAAACCGGCGGGACCCAGTACTTC
TRBD1,TRBJ1-1,TRBV9,NA,13,CASSVDRGTEAFF,TGTGCCAGCAGCGTAGACAGGGGCACTGAAGCTTTCTTT
NA,TRBJ1-1,TRBV29-1,many,12,CSAIKASSGAFF,TGCAGCGCCATCAAGGCCTCCTCGGGGGCTTTCTTT
TRBD2,TRBJ2-3,TRBV6-1,NA,14,CATREAGLSDTQYF,TGTGCCACCCGGGAAGCGGGATTGTCAGATACGCAGTATTTT
TRBD1,TRBJ2-3,TRBV10-3,many,18,CAISEPNPGTGSTDTQYF,TGTGCCATCAGTGAGCCCAACCCCGGGACAGGGAGCACAGATACGCAGTATTTT
NA,TRBJ1-2,TRBV14,many,17,CASSQDEVVGANYGYTF,TGTGCCAGCAGCCAAGATGAGGTGGTCGGAGCTAACTATGGCTACACCTTC
NA,TRBJ2-7,TRBV28,few,13,CASSPDSSYEQYF,TGTGCCAGCAGTCCAGACAGCTCCTACGAGCAGTACTTC
NA,TRBJ1-2,TRBV11-2,many,13,CASSLEGGLGYTF,TGTGCCAGCAGCTTAGAGGGGGGGCTTGGCTACACCTTC
NA,TRBJ2-5,TRBV28,NA,13,CASSSGARETQYF,TGTGCCAGCAGTTCAGGGGCCAGAGAGACCCAGTACTTC
NA,TRBJ2-7,TRBV28,NA,12,CATYLGGYEQYF,TGTGCCACCTACTTGGGGGGTTACGAGCAGTACTTC
TRBD1,TRBJ2-7,TRBV6-2/TRBV6-3,large,15,CASSYVLGGPGEQYF,TGTGCCAGCAGTTACGTTCTAGGGGGCCCCGGCGAGCAGTACTTC
NA,TRBJ1-1,TRBV30,many,14,CAWSPSYQYTEAFF,TGTGCCTGGAGCCCCTCCTACCAGTACACTGAAGCTTTCTTT
TRBD1,TRBJ2-5,TRBV28,few,12,CASSLMSRGPYF,TGTGCCAGCAGTTTAATGTCCAGGGGGCCGTACTTC